This T cell receptor beta chain comes out of a study of T cells in tumors after PD-1 blockade (dated by TCRdb to between 2017 and 2020). Background on the whole study: Prior checkpoint blockade, systemic immunosuppressant use, and recent radiotherapy or other anti-cancer therapy within 4 weeks were grounds for patient exclusion. Treatment consisted of either cemiplimab 350 mg every 2 weeks or pembrolizumab 200 mg every 3 weeks. Clinical response was assessed using RECIST version 1.1. The study performed paired single-cell RNA and TCR sequencing on site-matched tumors from BCC or SCC patients before and after anti-PD-1 therapy. While on anti-PD-1 treatment, some of the patients also continued taking daily vismodegib 150 mg. Tumor samples averaged 26,066 TCR templates (range about 550-99,264) and 6,000 to 7,000 unique clonotypes, around 20-fold deeper than single-cell TCR sequencing. Points the paper makes about the study in general: Clonal replacement appeared only between pre- and post-treatment samples, not between two pre-treatment samples, arguing against biopsy timing or location artifacts. Approximately 41% of the TCR clonotypes from tumors also showed up in blood, and some novel exhausted tumor clones were present in pre-treatment blood, which suggests peripheral recruitment. Most exhausted CD8+ clones that expanded after therapy were novel clonotypes not detected before treatment, suggesting clonal replacement instead of reinvigoration of pre-existing clones. The source of novel T cell clones was not identified and could include lymphoid organs or rare unexpanded clones within the tumor or its periphery.

In the paper's terms, the time point label means: after anti-PD-1 therapy. Tumor biopsies were site-matched, taken from the same primary tumor before and after PD-1 blockade. For bulk TCRbeta sequencing, genomic DNA was extracted from tumor biopsies or peripheral blood, and input amounts ranged from about 616 ng to 6,500 ng. To detect rare clonotypes with greater sensitivity than single-cell TCR sequencing, bulk TCRbeta sequencing was done on the leftover biopsy material. Every patient had histologically proven advanced or metastatic basal or squamous cell carcinoma and was a poor candidate for surgical resection. The basal cell carcinoma cohort comprised about a dozen patients, of whom roughly 8 had bulk tumor TCR sequencing. Fresh biopsies came from the site of the primary tumor, and part of the tissue was kept in RNAlater for exome and bulk TCR sequencing. The immunoSEQ platform was used to carry out deep TCRbeta sequencing. The paper's processing steps were these. Only productive rearrangements were exported from the immunoSEQ Analyzer for downstream analysis. Clones with significant expansion or contraction between timepoints were called with a two-sided binomial test at Bonferroni-corrected P below 0.01. T cell phenotypes were assigned to bulk TCRbeta clonotypes by matching the clonotypes to single-cell RNA+TCR-seq clones that had the same TCRbeta sequence. Clone enrichment in tumor was computed as tumor frequency divided by PBMC frequency from bulk TCR sequencing. TCRs were sorted with GLIPH into specificity groups, meaning clusters of distinct TCRs that share CDR3 motifs and likely recognize common antigens. Here the immuneACCESS table is served through TCRdb, limited to in-frame sequences with V and J called. Missing clones are a known gap in these copies; in checked studies unresolved V genes cover under half, and the rest lacks a known reason. That table is the source of V, J and clone size, and D and trimming were worked out from the DNA. The sample records about 1,700 clones, roughly 73% of which are singletons. The top ten clones comprise approximately 10% of the sample.

A remark on this clone: The specificity of this receptor is unknown. No base qualities exist here, and no much larger clone lies one base off it.

Taken from cysteine to phenylalanine, the CDR3 has 13 residues. Only the CDR3 DNA is retained, 39 bases long and in frame from the first base. CDR1 and CDR2 are read off the germline V gene as MNHEY and SVGAGI. Deletion took 4 bases off V and 2 bases off J, with a span of 7 bases between the germline ends. The receptor comes from a human donor with basal cell carcinoma. The rearrangement combines TRBV6-5 with TRBJ2-3; the D gene is not confidently resolved. Sequenced material: tumor tissue, taken after anti-PD-1 treatment. The CDR3 here reads CASSLTDTDTQYF. Read as DNA, the sequence is TGTGCCAGCAGTTTAACAGACACAGATACGCAGTATTTT.